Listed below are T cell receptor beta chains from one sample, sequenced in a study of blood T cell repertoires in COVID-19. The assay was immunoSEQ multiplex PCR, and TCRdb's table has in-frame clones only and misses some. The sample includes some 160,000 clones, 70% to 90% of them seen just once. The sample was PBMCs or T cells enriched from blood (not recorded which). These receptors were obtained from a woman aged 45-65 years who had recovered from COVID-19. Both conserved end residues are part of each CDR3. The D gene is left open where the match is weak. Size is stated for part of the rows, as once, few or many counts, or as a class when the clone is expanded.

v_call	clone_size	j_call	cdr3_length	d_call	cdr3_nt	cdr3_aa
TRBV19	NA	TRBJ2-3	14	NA	TGTGCCAGTAGTATCGGGGGGCACACAGATACGCAGTATTTT	CASSIGGHTDTQYF
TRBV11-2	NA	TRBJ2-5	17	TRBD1	TGTGCCAGCAGCTTATACTTAACAGGGACAGGGAGAGAGACCCAGTACTTC	CASSLYLTGTGRETQYF
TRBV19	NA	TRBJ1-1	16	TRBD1	TGTGCCAGTAGATTCTCGGGGACAGCGACGAACACTGAAGCTTTCTTT	CASRFSGTATNTEAFF
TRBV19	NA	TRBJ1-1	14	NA	TGTGCCAGTAGAAATTACGAGGGGGACACTGAAGCTTTCTTT	CASRNYEGDTEAFF
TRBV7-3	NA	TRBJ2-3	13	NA	TGTGCCAGCAGCAGACCAGGAGGAAATACGCAGTATTTT	CASSRPGGNTQYF
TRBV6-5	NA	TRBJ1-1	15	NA	TGTGCCAGCAGTTACTCGATCGGGGGAATAGTTGAAGCTTTCTTT	CASSYSIGGIVEAFF
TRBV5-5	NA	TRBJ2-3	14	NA	TGTGCCAGCAGCTTGAGTCTCTACACAGATACGCAGTATTTT	CASSLSLYTDTQYF
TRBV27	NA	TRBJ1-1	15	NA	TGTGCCAGCAGTTACGACCGGACAGCGAACACTGAAGCTTTCTTT	CASSYDRTANTEAFF
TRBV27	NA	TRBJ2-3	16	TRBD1	TGTGCCAGCAGTTATCGACAGGGTTCTATACAAAATACGCAGTATTTT	CASSYRQGSIQNTQYF
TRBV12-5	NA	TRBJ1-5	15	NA	TGTGCTAGTGGCCTAGGACAGAGTAGCAATCAGCCCCAGCATTTT	CASGLGQSSNQPQHF
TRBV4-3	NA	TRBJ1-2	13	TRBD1	TGCGCCAGCAGGGGACAGGGGTTTAGCGGCTACACCTTC	CASRGQGFSGYTF
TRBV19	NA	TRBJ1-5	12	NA	TGTGCCAGTAGTCCCCTATATCAGCCCCAGCATTTT	CASSPLYQPQHF
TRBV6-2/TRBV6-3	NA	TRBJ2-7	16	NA	TGTGCCAGCAGTGCCGCAGGGGGGATGGCGGCCTACGAGCAGTACTTC	CASSAAGGMAAYEQYF
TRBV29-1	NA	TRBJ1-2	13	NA	TGCAGCGTTGAAACCCCAGGGAACTATGGCTACACCTTC	CSVETPGNYGYTF
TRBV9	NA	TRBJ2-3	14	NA	TGTGCCAGCATGGGGGCTCTCATCACAGATACGCAGTATTTT	CASMGALITDTQYF
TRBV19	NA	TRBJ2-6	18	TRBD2	TGTGCCAGTAGTATAGTTTCTCGGGGGGGCTCTGGGGCCAACGTCCTGACTTTC	CASSIVSRGGSGANVLTF
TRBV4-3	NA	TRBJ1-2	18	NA	TGCGCCAGCAGCCAAGATTTTGGAGTGTTAAGATCTAACTATGGCTACACCTTC	CASSQDFGVLRSNYGYTF
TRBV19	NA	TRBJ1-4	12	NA	TGTGCCGGTGGGAGCGTTCGCGAAAAACTGTTTTTT	CAGGSVREKLFF
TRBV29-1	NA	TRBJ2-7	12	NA	TGCAGCGTTGTGACGGGAACCTACGAGCAGTACTTC	CSVVTGTYEQYF
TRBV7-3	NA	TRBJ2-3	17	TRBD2	TGTGCCAGCAGCCCCCTAGGGACTAGCGGGAACACAGATACGCAGTATTTT	CASSPLGTSGNTDTQYF
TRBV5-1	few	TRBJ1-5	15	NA	TGCGCCAGCAGCTTTACGGGGGATAGCAATCAGCCCCAGCATTTT	CASSFTGDSNQPQHF
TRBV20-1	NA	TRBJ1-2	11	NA	TGCAGTGCTAGACAGTCCTATGGCTACACCTTC	CSARQSYGYTF
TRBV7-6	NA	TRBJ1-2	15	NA	TGTGCCAGCAGCTTACTTATTCAGGGTGCGCATGGCTACACCTTC	CASSLLIQGAHGYTF
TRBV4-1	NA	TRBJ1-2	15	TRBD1	TGCGCCAGCAGCCAGAGCCGGGACAGTAACTATGGCTACACCTTC	CASSQSRDSNYGYTF
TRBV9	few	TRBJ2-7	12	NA	TGTGCCAGCAGCTCCGGAACAGGAGAGCAGTACTTC	CASSSGTGEQYF